One and the same sample provided the 7 T cell receptor beta chains below, sequenced in a study of shared clonotypes between healthy human individuals. TCRdb keeps only in-frame clones here, not all; method: immunoSEQ multiplex PCR. The sample holds over 2 million clones, under 95% seen once. Sequenced: naive CD4+ T cells from PBMCs. Indicated subset: CD45RA+ positively selected. The receptors originated from a young man in good health. Some clones in this sample may be carry-over from other donors' samples.

The chain carries TRBV28 and TRBJ2-5; 14 bases map to TRBD2. Germline V CDR1 and CDR2: MDHEN, SYDVKM. After removal of 7 bases from V and 1 base from J, the junction contained 23 bases not matched to a gene. This CDR3 is built from 22 residues. CDR3 protein: CASTQARVGLAGGWSSQETQYF. In DNA form, the CDR3 reads TGTGCCAGCACTCAAGCACGGGTTGGACTAGCGGGAGGATGGAGTTCCCAAGAGACCCAGTACTTC.

V and J are TRBV9 and TRBJ2-1; no firm D call. Germline V gene data show CDR1 as SGDLS and CDR2 as YYNGEE. The CDR3 covers 15 residues. V was clipped by 5 bases and J by 2 bases, with 14 bases between them. CDR3 region: CASSAFTGAYNEQFF. The CDR3, as DNA: TGTGCCAGCAGTGCTTTTACGGGCGCCTACAATGAGCAGTTCTTC.

J is TRBJ2-3 and V is TRBV6-5, with D unclear. CDR1 is MNHEY and CDR2 is SVGAGI in the germline V gene. The CDR3 totals 12 residues. The germline V and J ends were trimmed by 6 bases and 4 bases, with 8 bases remaining between them. CDR3 in amino acids: CASSSIPDTQYF. The DNA for the CDR3 is TGTGCCAGCAGCTCGATACCAGATACGCAGTATTTT.

Note on this clone: In the same sample, other DNA sequences code for this CDR3. The chain employs TRBV5-1 and TRBJ1-5, with 8 nucleotides matching TRBD1. Germline V gives CDR1 SGHRS, CDR2 YFSETQ. The CDR3 has 15 residues. J was trimmed by 2 bases and V by 4 bases; bases with no gene match: 5. The CDR3, as DNA: TGCGCCAGCAGCCCAACAGGGGGAGGCAATCAGCCCCAGCATTTT. Translated: CASSPTGGGNQPQHF.

The V gene is TRBV28, the J gene TRBJ1-1; D gene unclear. This CDR3 region has 15 residues. The germline gives CDR1 MDHEN, CDR2 SYDVKM. Trimming removed 2 bases at V and 0 bases at J, with 10 bases between. As DNA, the CDR3 is TGTGCCAGCAGTTTACGCCGACGGATGAACACTGAAGCTTTCTTT. Translating it yields CASSLRRRMNTEAFF.

This sequence joins TRBV5-1 and TRBJ2-7; 12 bases fit TRBD2. The length of the CDR3 is 14 residues. The germline gives CDR1 SGHRS, CDR2 YFSETQ. The V and J ends lost 4 bases and 6 bases, in that order; junction bases with no gene match: 5. CDR3 coding DNA: TGCGCCAGCAGCAGGGGACTAGCGGGCGGCGAGCAGTACTTC. This codes for CASSRGLAGGEQYF.

Turning to this clone: The same CDR3 arises from other DNA sequences in this sample as well. This sequence joins TRBV5-1 and TRBJ2-3, with 10 bases aligning to TRBD1. The CDR3 spans 14 residues. Germline V lookup: CDR1 SGHRS, CDR2 YFSETQ. J was trimmed by 3 bases and V by 7 bases; bases with no gene match: 5. CDR3 nucleotides: TGCGCCAGCTCCCCGGGACAGGGGACAGATACGCAGTATTTT. This translates into CASSPGQGTDTQYF.